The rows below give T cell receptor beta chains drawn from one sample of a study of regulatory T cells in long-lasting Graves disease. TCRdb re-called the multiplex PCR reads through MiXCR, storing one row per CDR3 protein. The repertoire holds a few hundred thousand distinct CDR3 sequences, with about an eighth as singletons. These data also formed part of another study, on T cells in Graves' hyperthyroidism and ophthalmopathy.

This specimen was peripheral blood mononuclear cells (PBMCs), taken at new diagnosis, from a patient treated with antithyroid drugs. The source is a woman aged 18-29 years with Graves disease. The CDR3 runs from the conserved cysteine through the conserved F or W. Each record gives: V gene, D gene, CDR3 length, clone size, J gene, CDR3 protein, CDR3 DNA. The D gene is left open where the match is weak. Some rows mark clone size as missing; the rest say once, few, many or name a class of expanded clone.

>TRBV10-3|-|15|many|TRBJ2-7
CAIRVTPKGYYEQYF
TGTGCCATCAGAGTGACTCCCAAGGGATACTACGAGCAGTACTTC
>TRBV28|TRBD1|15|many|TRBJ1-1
CASSLRWDRNTEAFF
TGTGCCAGCAGTTTGAGGTGGGACAGAAACACTGAAGCTTTCTTT
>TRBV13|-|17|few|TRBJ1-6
CASRMGGFTRPSSPLHF
TGTGCCAGCAGGATGGGGGGTTTCACCCGCCCGAGTTCACCCCTCCACTTT
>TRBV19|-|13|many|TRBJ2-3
CASSILGGDTQYF
TGTGCCAGTAGTATATTGGGAGGCGATACGCAGTATTTT
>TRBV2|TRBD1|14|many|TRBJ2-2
CASRGTGRTGELFF
TGTGCCAGCAGGGGGACAGGGCGGACCGGGGAGCTGTTTTTT
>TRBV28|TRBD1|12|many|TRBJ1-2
CASRGTAQGYTF
TGTGCCAGCAGGGGGACAGCGCAAGGCTACACCTTC
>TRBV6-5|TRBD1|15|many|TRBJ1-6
CASSYSRTGNSPLHF
TGTGCCAGCAGTTACTCTCGGACAGGAAATTCACCCCTCCACTTT
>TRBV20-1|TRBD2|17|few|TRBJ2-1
CSASWARLAGNYNEQFF
TGCAGTGCTAGCTGGGCCCGACTAGCGGGAAACTACAATGAGCAGTTCTTC
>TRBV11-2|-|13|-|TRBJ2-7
CASSWELSYEQYF
TGTGCCAGCAGTTGGGAGCTATCCTACGAGCAGTACTTC
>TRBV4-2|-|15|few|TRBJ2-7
CASSQVTGRSGEQYF
TGTGCCAGCAGCCAAGTCACAGGACGATCGGGGGAGCAGTACTTC
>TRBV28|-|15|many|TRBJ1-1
CASSLDLPMNTEAFF
TGTGCCAGCAGTTTAGATCTACCGATGAACACTGAAGCTTTCTTT
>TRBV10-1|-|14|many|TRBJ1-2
CASSESRDGYGYTF
TGCGCCAGCAGTGAGTCCCGGGACGGGTATGGCTACACCTTC
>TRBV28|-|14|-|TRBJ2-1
CASSFQVGYNEQFF
TGTGCCAGCAGTTTTCAAGTAGGGTACAATGAGCAGTTCTTC
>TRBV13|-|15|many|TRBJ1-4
CASSSRESVNEKLFF
TGTGCCAGCAGCTCTAGGGAGTCAGTTAATGAAAAACTGTTTTTT
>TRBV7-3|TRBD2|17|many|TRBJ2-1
CASSGASGSSSYNEQFF
TGTGCCAGCAGTGGGGCTAGCGGGAGTAGCTCCTACAATGAGCAGTTCTTC
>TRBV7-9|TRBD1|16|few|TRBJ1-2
CASSRPGQGLNYGYTF
TGTGCCAGCAGTCGCCCGGGACAGGGACTTAACTATGGCTACACCTTC
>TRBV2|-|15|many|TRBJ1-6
CASEALSTHYSPLHF
TGTGCCAGCGAGGCTTTGTCCACCCATTATTCACCCCTCCACTTT
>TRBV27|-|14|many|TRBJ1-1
CASSLLNHGGEAFF
TGTGCCAGCAGTTTATTGAATCACGGGGGTGAAGCTTTCTTT
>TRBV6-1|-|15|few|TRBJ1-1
CASRGDIGYDTEAFF
TGTGCCAGCAGGGGGGATATCGGTTACGACACTGAAGCTTTCTTT
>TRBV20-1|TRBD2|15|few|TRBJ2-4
CSAGRTSGVKNIQYF
TGCAGTGCTGGAAGGACTAGCGGGGTAAAAAACATTCAGTACTTC
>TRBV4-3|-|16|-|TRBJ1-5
CASSPRWGNSNQPQHF
TGCGCCAGCAGCCCGAGATGGGGGAATAGCAATCAGCCCCAGCATTTT
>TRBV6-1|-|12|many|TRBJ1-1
CASSLWVTEAFF
TGTGCCAGCAGTTTATGGGTGACTGAAGCTTTCTTT
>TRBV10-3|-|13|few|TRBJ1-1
CAIRPDVNTEAFF
TGTGCCATCAGGCCGGACGTGAACACTGAAGCTTTCTTT
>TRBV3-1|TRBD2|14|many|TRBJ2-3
CASSQGGGGPGQYF
TGTGCCAGCAGCCAAGGAGGCGGGGGACCCGGGCAGTATTTT
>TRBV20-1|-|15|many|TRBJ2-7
CSARDVVQSQYEQYF
TGCAGTGCTAGAGATGTGGTGCAGTCCCAATACGAGCAGTACTTC
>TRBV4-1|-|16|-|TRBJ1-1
CASSPSLLQGSTEAFF
TGCGCCAGCAGCCCATCCCTTTTACAGGGATCCACTGAAGCTTTCTTT
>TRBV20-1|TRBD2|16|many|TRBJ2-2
CSRGGTTHPLTGELFF
TGCAGTCGGGGGGGGACAACCCATCCCTTAACCGGGGAGCTGTTTTTT
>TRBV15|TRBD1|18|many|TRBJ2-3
CATSSVQGAPRGTDTQYF
TGTGCCACCAGCAGTGTGCAGGGGGCGCCCCGGGGCACAGATACGCAGTATTTT
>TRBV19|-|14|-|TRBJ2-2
CASSSRENTGELFF
TGTGCCAGTAGTTCTAGGGAGAACACCGGGGAGCTGTTTTTT
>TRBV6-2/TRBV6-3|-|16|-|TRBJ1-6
CASNKDEGSYNSPLHF
TGTGCCAGCAACAAAGACGAGGGGTCCTACAATTCACCCCTCCACTTT
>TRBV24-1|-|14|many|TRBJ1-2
CATSADDSNYGYTF
TGTGCCACCAGCGCTGATGACAGTAACTATGGCTACACCTTC
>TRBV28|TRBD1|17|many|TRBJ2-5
CASSLYLLWDRQETQYF
TGTGCCAGCAGTTTATACCTCTTATGGGACAGACAAGAGACCCAGTACTTC
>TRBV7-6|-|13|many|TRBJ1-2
CASSLGTEYGYTF
TGTGCCAGCAGCTTAGGGACGGAGTATGGCTACACCTTC
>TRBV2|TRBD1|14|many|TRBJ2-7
CASRDSLISYEQYF
TGTGCCAGCCGGGACAGCTTAATCTCCTACGAGCAGTACTTC
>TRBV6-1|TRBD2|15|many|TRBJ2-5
CASRSGGAFGETQYF
TGTGCCAGCAGGAGCGGGGGGGCCTTCGGAGAGACCCAGTACTTC
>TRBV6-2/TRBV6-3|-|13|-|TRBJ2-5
CASSQIPPGTQYF
TGTGCCAGCAGCCAAATCCCCCCGGGGACCCAGTACTTC
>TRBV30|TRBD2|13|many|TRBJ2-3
CAWSLSGGDTQYF
TGTGCCTGGAGTTTGAGCGGGGGGGATACGCAGTATTTT
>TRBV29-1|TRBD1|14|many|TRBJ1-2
CSVHPGQGTYGYTF
TGCAGCGTCCATCCGGGACAGGGAACCTATGGCTACACCTTC
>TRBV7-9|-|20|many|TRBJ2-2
CASSPSARDHKEFNTGELFF
TGTGCCAGCAGCCCCTCCGCGAGAGACCACAAAGAATTTAACACCGGGGAGCTGTTTTTT
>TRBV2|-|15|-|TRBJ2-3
CASSLKGVRTDTQYF
TGTGCCAGCAGCTTGAAGGGCGTCAGGACAGATACGCAGTATTTT
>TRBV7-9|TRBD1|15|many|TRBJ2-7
CASSLVGQGAWEQYF
TGTGCCAGCAGCTTAGTTGGACAGGGGGCTTGGGAGCAGTACTTC
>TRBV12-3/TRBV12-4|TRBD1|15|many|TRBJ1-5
CASRRTGGSNQPQHF
TGTGCCAGCAGACGGACAGGGGGGAGCAATCAGCCCCAGCATTTT
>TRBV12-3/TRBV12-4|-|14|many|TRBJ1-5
CASSGFHSNQPQHF
TGTGCCAGCAGTGGATTCCATAGCAATCAGCCCCAGCATTTT
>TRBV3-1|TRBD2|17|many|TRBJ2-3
CASSQVNRLADTDTQYF
TGTGCCAGCAGCCAAGTGAACCGACTAGCGGACACAGATACGCAGTATTTT
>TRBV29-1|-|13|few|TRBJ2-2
CSGRVSNTGELFF
TGCAGCGGAAGGGTATCGAACACCGGGGAGCTGTTTTTT
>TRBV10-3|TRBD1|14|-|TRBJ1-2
CAISETGAGDGYTF
TGTGCCATCAGTGAAACAGGGGCTGGGGATGGCTACACCTTC